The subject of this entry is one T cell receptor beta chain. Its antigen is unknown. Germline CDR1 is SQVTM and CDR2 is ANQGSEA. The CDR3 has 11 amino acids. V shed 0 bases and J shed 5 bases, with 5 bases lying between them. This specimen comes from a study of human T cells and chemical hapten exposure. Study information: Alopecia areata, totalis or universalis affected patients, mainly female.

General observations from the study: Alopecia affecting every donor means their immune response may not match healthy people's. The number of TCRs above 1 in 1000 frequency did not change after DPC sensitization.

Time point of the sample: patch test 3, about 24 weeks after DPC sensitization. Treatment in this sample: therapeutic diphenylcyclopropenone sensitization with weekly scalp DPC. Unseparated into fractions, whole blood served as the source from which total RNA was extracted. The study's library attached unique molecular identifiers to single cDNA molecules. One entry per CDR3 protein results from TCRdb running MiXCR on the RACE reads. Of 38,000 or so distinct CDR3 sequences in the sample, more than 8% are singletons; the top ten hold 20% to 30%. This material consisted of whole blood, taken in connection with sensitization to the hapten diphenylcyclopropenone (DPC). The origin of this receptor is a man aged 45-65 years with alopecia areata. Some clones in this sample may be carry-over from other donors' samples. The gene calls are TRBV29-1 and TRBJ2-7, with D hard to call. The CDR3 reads CSVEDPNEQYF. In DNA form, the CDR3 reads TGCAGCGTTGAAGATCCTAACGAGCAGTACTTC.